This T cell receptor beta chain was retrieved from a study of blood T cells in healthy people across ages. The CDR3 loop spans 19 amino acids. Germline assignment: CDR1 SGHTA and CDR2 FQGNSA. V shed 4 bases and J 2 bases; nucleotides not matched to a gene: 12. Study-wide results and caveats: It was the long-lived donors that had more naive CD4+ cells and higher diversity than aged donors.

As to this clonotype: What it binds is unknown.

Primers used in a second PCR of about 6 to 12 cycles were a sample-barcoded 5' primer and a J-beta primer mix. A template-switch adaptor with 12 random nucleotides tagged each cDNA molecule. TCRdb fed the 5' RACE reads into MiXCR, producing one record per CDR3 protein. The sample holds over 700,000 distinct CDR3 sequences, roughly 25% seen once. Another study also made use of these data, one on T cells of mothers and their children. That study reports: Primer M1S, used in the second PCR, introduced sample barcodes and 2-4 random nucleotides. Reads recorded for TCR beta CDR3 numbered over 9.5 million per mother and roughly 2.7 million per child.

The sequence was obtained from a boy between 5 and 17 years old in good health. The J gene is TRBJ2-5, the V gene TRBV7-2; 14 bases fit TRBD2. Sequenced input: blood. In DNA form, the CDR3 reads TGTGCCAGCAGCTCGACGCCGGGACTAGCGGGGGCATTACAAGAGACCCAGTACTTC. It specifies CASSSTPGLAGALQETQYF.